The 22 T cell receptor beta chains presented below share a single source sample, sequenced in a study of T-cell reconstitution after alpha-beta-depleted transplantation in children. It was with unique molecular identifiers that the TCRbeta library was prepared. From the PCR reads, TCRdb called clonotypes with MiXCR, one entry per CDR3 protein. Here the sample spans 450,000 to 600,000 distinct CDR3 sequences, around 13% being singletons. Sample: PBMCs, mostly from graft donor cells, taken 360 days after TCRalphabeta/CD19-depleted stem cell transplant. The receptor source for this set is a male patient aged 10-17 years who had a stem cell transplant for acute myeloid leukemia, so the T cells may come from the graft donor.

V is TRBV7-3 and J is TRBJ2-1; 10 bases align to TRBD2. Germline V gives CDR1 SGHTA, CDR2 FQGTGA. After removal of 8 bases from V and 7 bases from J, the junction contained 8 bases not matched to a gene. The CDR3 consists of 14 residues. CDR3 nucleotides: TGTGCCAGCGGTTGGACTAGCGGTTCTAATGAGCAGTTCTTC. It specifies CASGWTSGSNEQFF.

This clonotype was found many times. The J gene is TRBJ2-3, the V gene TRBV20-1, with 9 bases that match TRBD2. Germline V gene data show CDR1 as DFQATT and CDR2 as SNEGSKA (reference sequence). CDR3 length: 16 residues. With V trimmed by 5 bases and J by 2 bases, 11 bases remained unmatched. CDR3 nucleotides: TGCAGTGCTTCCTCCCGGAGACTAGCGGTCACAGATACGCAGTATTTT. Its protein is CSASSRRLAVTDTQYF.

Notes on this clonotype: Since the CDR3 does not end with the conserved phenylalanine or tryptophan, this likely comes from a read error. The rearrangement joins TRBV20-1 to TRBJ2-7, with TRBD2 matching over 12 bases. Germline-derived CDR1 and CDR2 are DFQATT and SNEGSKA (reference sequence). Trimming cost V 1 base and J 4 bases; bases outside gene matches: 14. The CDR3 covers 18 residues. CDR3 amino acids: CSARGDRPGLAGFYEQYL. The DNA for the CDR3 is TGCAGTGCTAGAGGTGACCGGCCGGGACTAGCGGGTTTTTACGAGCAGTACTTG.

This clonotype has more than one count but fewer than ten. This sequence joins TRBV5-1 and TRBJ2-1, with D unclear. The V end lost 0 bases, the J end lost 0 bases, and 10 bases lay between the germline ends. This CDR3 is 16 amino acids long. Germline V gene data show CDR1 as SGHRS and CDR2 as YFSETQ. The CDR3 region has the DNA TGCGCCAGCAGCTTGGCGGGCAGTCACTCCTACAATGAGCAGTTCTTC. It is translated as CASSLAGSHSYNEQFF. The full variable domain, rest sourced from reference TRBV5-1 and TRBJ2-1, is KAGVTQTPRYLIKTRGQQVTLSCSPISGHRSVSWYQQTPGQGLQFLFEYFSETQRNKGNFPGRFSGRQFSNSRSEMNVSTLELGDSALYLCASSLAGSHSYNEQFFGPGTRLTVL.

Many counts were recorded for this clonotype. The V call is TRBV6-5, the J call TRBJ1-3; 7 bases map to TRBD1. The CDR3 loop spans 14 amino acids. Unmatched junction bases numbered 6, after V lost 6 bases and J lost 4 bases. Germline CDR1 is MNHEY and CDR2 is SVGAGI. For the CDR3, the DNA is TGTGCCAGCAGGATAGGGACAGCAGGAAACACCATATATTTT. This gives the protein CASRIGTAGNTIYF.

The chain uses TRBV29-1 and TRBJ2-1; 16 bases are shared with TRBD2. The germline V gene encodes CDR1 SQVTM and CDR2 ANQGSEA. This CDR3 is built from 17 residues. V shed 7 bases and J 2 bases; nucleotides not matched to a gene: 8. The CDR3 DNA reads TGCAGCGCACAAGGGACTAGCGGGAGGGGGGCCTACAATGAGCAGTTCTTC. Protein sequence: CSAQGTSGRGAYNEQFF.

The rearrangement links TRBV15 to TRBJ2-2; D is unresolved. This CDR3 has 14 amino acids. From germline, CDR1 is LNHNV and CDR2 YYDKDF (reference sequence). V shed 0 bases and J shed 6 bases, with 8 bases lying between them. The CDR3 sequence is CATSREERPGELFF. The CDR3 DNA is TGTGCCACCAGCAGAGAAGAGCGACCCGGGGAGCTGTTTTTT.

The sample holds many counts of this clonotype. The chain links TRBV20-1 to TRBJ2-3; D not resolved. The V end lost 3 bases, the J end lost 7 bases, and 17 bases lay between the germline ends. The CDR3 is made up of 14 amino acids. The germline CDR1 and CDR2 sequences are DFQATT and SNEGSKA (reference sequence). The CDR3 reads CSARPRMGFYTQYF. CDR3 bases: TGCAGTGCTAGGCCAAGGATGGGTTTCTATACGCAGTATTTT.

This clonotype was counted many times. This sequence joins TRBV28 and TRBJ2-5; 8 bases map to TRBD2. J lost 5 bases, V lost 5 bases, and 16 bases had no gene match. The CDR3 contains 17 residues. Germline CDR1 reads MDHEN; CDR2 reads SYDVKM. The CDR3 nucleotides are TGTGCCAGCAGTCCTACGGGGGGGGCAGGGACTAGGGAGACCCAGTACTTC. It codes for CASSPTGGAGTRETQYF.

The chain has TRBV28 and TRBJ2-7; D is perhaps TRBD1 or TRBD2 (5 bases each). Trimming took 2 bases from V and 0 from J, leaving 29 bases between them. The germline CDR1 and CDR2 sequences are MDHEN and SYDVKM. This CDR3 comprises 21 residues. The CDR3 spells CASSLRVWRQGLSPGSYEQYF. CDR3 sequence (DNA): TGTGCCAGCAGTTTAAGGGTATGGAGGCAGGGTCTTTCTCCGGGCTCCTACGAGCAGTACTTC.

This clonotype was detected many times. V usage is TRBV5-1 and J usage is TRBJ2-1, with TRBD2 matching 14 bases. V trimming: 4 bases; J trimming: 4 bases; junction bases outside the gene matches: 4. The germline V gene has CDR1 SGHRS and CDR2 YFSETQ. There are 16 residues in the CDR3. CDR3 sequence: CASSGGTSGGYNEQFF. The CDR3 DNA reads TGCGCCAGCAGCGGCGGGACTAGCGGGGGATACAATGAGCAGTTCTTC. Full variable domain (outside the CDR3, taken from reference TRBV5-1 and TRBJ2-1): KAGVTQTPRYLIKTRGQQVTLSCSPISGHRSVSWYQQTPGQGLQFLFEYFSETQRNKGNFPGRFSGRQFSNSRSEMNVSTLELGDSALYLCASSGGTSGGYNEQFFGPGTRLTVL.

This clonotype was seen a few times. The V gene is TRBV28, the J gene TRBJ1-1; 7 positions agree with TRBD1. V shed 3 bases, J shed 5 bases, and the junction held 6 bases outside the gene matches. CDR1 is MDHEN and CDR2 is SYDVKM in the germline V gene. This CDR3 has 14 residues. The DNA of the CDR3 is TGTGCCAGCAGTTTCCACAGGGGCCGGACTGAAGCTTTCTTT. It is translated as CASSFHRGRTEAFF.

The chain links TRBV3-1 to TRBJ1-1; 8 positions match TRBD1. V dropped 2 bases and J dropped 0; count of bases not matched to a gene: 5. Germline V gene data show CDR1 as LGHDT and CDR2 as YNNKEL (reference sequence). This CDR3 is 16 amino acids long. This CDR3 reads CASSQPGQAMNTEAFF. The CDR3 nucleotides are TGTGCCAGCAGCCAACCGGGACAGGCCATGAACACTGAAGCTTTCTTT.

The chain uses TRBV14 and TRBJ2-7; D ambiguous. The CDR3 covers 14 residues. Trimming removed 1 base from V and 3 bases from J, with 10 bases in between. Looked up from germline, CDR1 is SGHDN and CDR2 is FVKESK. The CDR3 DNA is TGTGCCAGCAGCCAAGGAGTGCCAGGCTACGAGCAGTACTTC. Translating gives CASSQGVPGYEQYF.

The chain recombines TRBV5-1 with TRBJ2-3, with TRBD2 as a possible D gene (6 bases). The germline V and J ends were trimmed by 7 bases and 1 base, with 16 bases remaining between them. This CDR3 has 15 amino acids. The germline V gene encodes CDR1 SGHRS and CDR2 YFSETQ. CDR3 sequence: CASRIHGTGTDTQYF. The CDR3 nucleotides are TGCGCCAGCCGAATCCACGGGACTGGCACAGATACGCAGTATTTT.

This clonotype was detected a few times. The rearrangement joins TRBV12-5 to TRBJ1-5; weak D call: TRBD1 (6 bases). Trimming shortened V by 6 bases and J by 3 bases, and 9 bases separated the two germline ends. Germline CDR1 and CDR2: LGHNT and FRNRAP. The CDR3 loop spans 13 amino acids. CDR3 residues: CASGTGSNQPQHF. The CDR3 DNA is TGTGCTAGTGGCACAGGGTCCAATCAGCCCCAGCATTTT.

The V gene is TRBV18, the J gene TRBJ1-2; D not certain. Trimming removed 2 bases at V and 4 bases at J, with 14 bases between. The germline V gene has CDR1 KGHSH and CDR2 LQKENI. CDR3 length equals 15 residues. DNA of the CDR3: TGTGCCAGCTCACCAAGGGCAGGAATCAGCTATGGCTACACCTTC. Residues: CASSPRAGISYGYTF.

The J gene is TRBJ2-1, the V gene TRBV20-1; 7 bases line up with TRBD1. Germline CDR1 DFQATT, CDR2 SNEGSKA (reference sequence). V was pared by 6 bases and J by 5 bases, with 7 bases of the junction left unmatched. The CDR3 runs 13 residues. The CDR3 region has the DNA TGCAGTGCCAACAGGGGATGGGACAATGAGCAGTTCTTC. This gives the protein CSANRGWDNEQFF.

The rearrangement joins TRBV7-2 to TRBJ2-5; TRBD2 is a possible D gene (6 bases). The CDR3 covers 13 residues. Deletions cut 5 bases from V and 9 bases from J, with 16 bases between. Per the germline V gene, CDR1 is SGHTA and CDR2 is FQGNSA. The CDR3 reads CASSLTRLGAQYF. CDR3 nucleotide sequence: TGTGCCAGCAGCCTGACTAGACTCGGGGCCCAGTACTTC.

At least ten counts were recorded for this clonotype. This chain links TRBV28 with TRBJ2-3; 10 bases match TRBD2. In germline, CDR1 is MDHEN, CDR2 SYDVKM. J gave up 10 bases and V 3 bases, and 4 bases lay outside the gene matches. This CDR3 contains 13 residues. CDR3 sequence: CASSLSLAGAQYF. CDR3 bases: TGTGCCAGCAGTTTGTCGCTAGCGGGAGCGCAGTATTTT.

The chain recombines TRBV28 with TRBJ2-7; D is ambiguous. The germline V and J ends were trimmed by 3 bases and 6 bases, with 15 bases remaining between them. Germline lookup yields CDR1 MDHEN and CDR2 SYDVKM. The CDR3 loop spans 14 amino acids. The CDR3 DNA sequence: TGTGCCAGCAGTTTCTCAGGACCAAGGGCCGAGCAGTACTTC. Translating gives CASSFSGPRAEQYF. Together with reference TRBV28 and TRBJ2-7, the CDR3 gives the full variable domain: DVKVTQSSRYLVKRTGEKVFLECVQDMDHENMFWYRQDPGLGLRLIYFSYDVKMKEKGDIPEGYSVSREKKERFSLILESASTNQTSMYLCASSFSGPRAEQYFGPGTRLTVT.

There are many counts of this clonotype. The CDR3 sequence is CASSPPKTVQETQYF. CDR3 coding DNA: TGTGCCAGCTCACCACCGAAAACAGTCCAAGAGACCCAGTACTTC. This chain joins TRBV18 and TRBJ2-5; D gene uncertain. The CDR3 spans 15 residues. The V gene's germline CDR1 is KGHSH and CDR2 LQKENI. V lost 0 bases and J 1 base, leaving 9 bases between the germline ends.